This T cell receptor beta chain came from a study of blood T cell repertoires in COVID-19. Assay used: immunoSEQ multiplex PCR; TCRdb lists only in-frame clones, some missing. This sample has 150,000 to 200,000 clones, with approximately 85% found just once. The length of the CDR3 is 13 residues. Trimming removed 3 bases at V and 3 bases at J, with 8 bases between. The germline CDR1 and CDR2 sequences are LNHDA and SQIVND (reference sequence). The source is a human donor with active or convalescent COVID-19. The donor label of this sample is uncertain. The gene calls are TRBV19 and TRBJ2-5; a possible D gene is TRBD2 (5 bases). Input material: peripheral blood. The CDR3 sequence is CASSIRGKETQYF. CDR3 nucleotides: TGTGCCAGTAGTATCCGAGGGAAAGAGACCCAGTACTTC. The whole variable domain, filled in from reference TRBV19 and TRBJ2-5, reads DGGITQSPKYLFRKEGQNVTLSCEQNLNHDAMYWYRQDPGQGLRLIYYSQIVNDFQKGDIAEGYSVSREKKESFPLTVTSAQKNPTAFYLCASSIRGKETQYFGPGTRLLVL.